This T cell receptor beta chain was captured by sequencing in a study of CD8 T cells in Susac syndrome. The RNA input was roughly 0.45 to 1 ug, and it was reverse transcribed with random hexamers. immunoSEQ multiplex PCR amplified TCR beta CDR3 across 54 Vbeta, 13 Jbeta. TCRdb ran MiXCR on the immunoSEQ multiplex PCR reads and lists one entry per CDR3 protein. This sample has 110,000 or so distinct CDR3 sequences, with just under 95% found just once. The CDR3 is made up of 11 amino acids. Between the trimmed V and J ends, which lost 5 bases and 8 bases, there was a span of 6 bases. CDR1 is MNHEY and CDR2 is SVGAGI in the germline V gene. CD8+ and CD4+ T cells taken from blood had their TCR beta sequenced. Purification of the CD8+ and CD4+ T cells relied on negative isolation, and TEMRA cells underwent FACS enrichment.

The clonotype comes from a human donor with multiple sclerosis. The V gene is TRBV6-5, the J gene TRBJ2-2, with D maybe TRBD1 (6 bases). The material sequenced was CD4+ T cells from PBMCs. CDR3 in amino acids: CASSRGGELFF. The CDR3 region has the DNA TGTGCCAGCAGTAGGGGGGGGGAGCTGTTTTTT.